The rows below give T cell receptor beta chains drawn from one sample of a study of T cell responses to AZD1222 COVID-19 vaccine. TCRdb's table, derived via immunoSEQ multiplex PCR, lists solely in-frame clones and lacks some. The data show about 120,000 clones, over 75% seen once. The input for sequencing was peripheral blood, taken on day 0 of AZD1222 vaccination. These receptors all stem from an adult in good health. The CDR3 runs from the conserved cysteine through the conserved F or W. The D gene is left open where the match is weak. The size of a clone is reported for some rows only, either as once, few or many, or as a class for expanded clones.

V gene,D gene,clone size,J gene,CDR3 DNA,CDR3 protein
TRBV4-2,-,-,TRBJ1-1,TGTGCCAGCAGCCAAGAAGGAAGGAGGGGGGACACTGAAGCTTTCTTT,CASSQEGRRGDTEAFF
TRBV5-4,-,-,TRBJ2-2,TGTGCCAGCAGCCTCCCGCAGGGAGACACCGGGGAGCTGTTTTTT,CASSLPQGDTGELFF
TRBV3-1/TRBV3-2,-,-,TRBJ2-3,TGTGCCAGCAGCCCCAACCCTTTAGGCACAGATACGCAGTATTTT,CASSPNPLGTDTQYF
TRBV5-1,-,-,TRBJ1-4,TGCGCCAGCAGCTTGTGGGCTGGAAATGAAAAACTGTTTTTT,CASSLWAGNEKLFF
TRBV21-1,-,-,TRBJ1-2,TGTGCCAGCAGCCCCGGGGCCTATGGCTACACCTTC,CASSPGAYGYTF
TRBV29-1,-,-,TRBJ1-3,TGCAGCGTTGCGGTCACTAGCTCTGGAAACACCATATATTTT,CSVAVTSSGNTIYF
TRBV3-1/TRBV3-2,-,-,TRBJ1-1,TGTGCCAGCAGCCAGGGCGTGAGTCTCCCTGAAGCTTTCTTT,CASSQGVSLPEAFF
TRBV6-5,-,-,TRBJ2-7,TGTGCCAGCAGGGGGGGACAGTCCAGCGAGCAGTACTTC,CASRGGQSSEQYF
TRBV6-5,-,-,TRBJ2-7,TGTGCCAGCACCCCGTCCTACACCGCCTACGAGCAGTACTTC,CASTPSYTAYEQYF
TRBV10-3,-,-,TRBJ2-1,TGTGCCATCAGCTTGGCCGACAGCTCCTACAATGAGCAGTTCTTC,CAISLADSSYNEQFF
TRBV6-5,-,-,TRBJ1-2,TGTGCCAGCAGCGCCTCGCCTGACAGAAACTATGGCTACACCTTC,CASSASPDRNYGYTF
TRBV19,TRBD1,-,TRBJ2-3,TGTGCCAGTAGGCCCGGGACAGGCCGCACAGATACGCAGTATTTT,CASRPGTGRTDTQYF
TRBV7-2,-,-,TRBJ2-5,TGTGCCAGCAGCAGGGGGGGGCAAGAGACCCAGTACTTC,CASSRGGQETQYF
TRBV12-3/TRBV12-4,-,-,TRBJ1-1,TGTGCCAGCAGTTTAGGGGGGGGCACTGAAGCTTTCTTT,CASSLGGGTEAFF
TRBV10-3,-,-,TRBJ1-1,TGTGCCATCGGGGTTGGGGAACGGAGAGCTTTCTTT,CAIGVGERRAFF
TRBV6-2/TRBV6-3,-,once,TRBJ2-3,TGTGCCAGCAGCCTTTGGAGGGAAACAGATACGCAGTATTTT,CASSLWRETDTQYF
TRBV5-8,-,-,TRBJ1-4,TGTGCCATCCGCGCAGGGCCCGGTGAAAAACTGTTTTTT,CAIRAGPGEKLFF
TRBV2,TRBD1,-,TRBJ1-2,TGTGCCAGCAGTGAAAGGACAGGGTGGAATTATGGCTACACCTTC,CASSERTGWNYGYTF
TRBV6-6,-,-,TRBJ2-5,TGTGCCACCGGGCGGGCCGTGGCGGAGACCCAGTACTTC,CATGRAVAETQYF
TRBV5-8,-,-,TRBJ1-5,TGTGCCAGCAGCTTCGGCCTCAATCAGCCCCAGCATTTT,CASSFGLNQPQHF
TRBV2,-,-,TRBJ2-1,TGTGCCAGCACCCCAGGGAGACTTTACAATGAGCAGTTCTTC,CASTPGRLYNEQFF
TRBV6-1,-,-,TRBJ1-1,TGTGCCAGCAGTGAACGTTGGCAGGGGCCCGACTTT,CASSERWQGPDF
TRBV5-4,TRBD1,-,TRBJ1-2,TGTGCCAGCAGTTCAGGGACAGGGCGGCCCCCTAACTATGGCTACACCTTC,CASSSGTGRPPNYGYTF
TRBV4-2,TRBD2,-,TRBJ2-2,TGTGCCAGCAGCCAGGGACTAGGGGAGGTCGCGAACACCGGGGAGCTGTTTTTT,CASSQGLGEVANTGELFF
TRBV18,-,-,TRBJ2-7,TGTGCCAGCTCACCACCTGGGACGGGGTCCTACGAGCAGTACTTC,CASSPPGTGSYEQYF
TRBV3-1/TRBV3-2,-,-,TRBJ1-1,TGTGCCAGCAGCCCAGGGAATGCGAACACTGAAGCTTTCTTT,CASSPGNANTEAFF
TRBV9,-,-,TRBJ2-6,TGTGCCAGCAGCGTAGGAGACGGGGGACCCGGGGCCAACGTCCTGACTTTC,CASSVGDGGPGANVLTF
TRBV6-1,TRBD1,-,TRBJ1-6,TGTGCCAGCAGTGAGCAGACAGGGGCATTTTCACCCCTCCACTTT,CASSEQTGAFSPLHF
TRBV4-1,-,-,TRBJ1-4,TGCGCCAGCAGCCAATGGACAGTCGCAACTAATGAAAAACTGTTTTTT,CASSQWTVATNEKLFF
TRBV18,-,once,TRBJ1-1,TGTGCCAGCTCACCAGGTTCCGGTGAAGCTTTCTTT,CASSPGSGEAFF
TRBV7-8,-,-,TRBJ2-7,TGTGCCAGCAGCTTAAATCTCGAGCAGTACTTC,CASSLNLEQYF
TRBV5-4,-,-,TRBJ2-5,TGTGCCAGCAGCTTTACGGGAAAGACCCAGTACTTC,CASSFTGKTQYF
TRBV3-1/TRBV3-2,TRBD2,-,TRBJ2-7,TGTGCCAGCAGCGGAGGGACTAGCGGGGGACGTATTTACGAGCAGTACTTC,CASSGGTSGGRIYEQYF
TRBV5-1,-,-,TRBJ1-4,TGCGCCAGCAGCCAACGACCGGGGGAAAAACTGTTTTTT,CASSQRPGEKLFF
TRBV7-9,-,once,TRBJ2-5,TGTGCCAGCAGCTTAGCGGGCGGACAAGAGACCCAGTACTTC,CASSLAGGQETQYF
TRBV5-8,TRBD1,-,TRBJ1-6,TGTGCCAGCAGCTTCGCGACAGGGGCTGGGAATTCACCCCTCCACTTT,CASSFATGAGNSPLHF
TRBV6-6,-,-,TRBJ2-6,TGTGCCAGCGATCGGGGTTATGGGGCCAACGTCCTGACTTTC,CASDRGYGANVLTF
TRBV6-5,TRBD2,-,TRBJ2-3,TGTGCCGGACTGGCGGGGGGCGTGGGCACAGATACGCAGTATTTT,CAGLAGGVGTDTQYF
TRBV10-3,TRBD1,once,TRBJ1-6,TGTGCCATCAGCCCGACAGGGGCGGTTGATTCACCCCTCCACTTT,CAISPTGAVDSPLHF
TRBV7-6,-,-,TRBJ1-2,TGTGCCAGCAGCCGAATCGGAGCCCTGGGGTCTAACTATGGCTACACCTTC,CASSRIGALGSNYGYTF
TRBV10-3,TRBD1,-,TRBJ1-2,TGTGCCATCAGTGCAGGGACAGCCTCTAACTATGGCTACACCTTC,CAISAGTASNYGYTF
TRBV6-4,-,-,TRBJ2-6,TGTGCCAGCCGTCGTGGCCCTGGGGCCAACGTCCTGACTTTC,CASRRGPGANVLTF
TRBV19,TRBD2,once,TRBJ2-2,TGTGCCAGTAGTATAGGTCGGGGGGGGACCGGGGAGCTGTTTTTT,CASSIGRGGTGELFF
TRBV5-1,TRBD1,once,TRBJ1-6,TGCGCCAGCAGCTTGACAGGGGCTAATTCACCCCTCCACTTT,CASSLTGANSPLHF
TRBV10-1,-,-,TRBJ2-2,TGCGCCAGCAGTGATGACAGAGCGAACACCGGGGAGCTGTTTTTT,CASSDDRANTGELFF
TRBV19,-,-,TRBJ1-4,TGTGCCAGTACCGACTCACAGGGTCTGGGAGAAAAACTGTTTTTT,CASTDSQGLGEKLFF
TRBV6-5,-,few,TRBJ1-4,TGTGCCAGCAGCCCACGGGGTGAAAAACTGTTTTTT,CASSPRGEKLFF
TRBV6-5,-,-,TRBJ2-2,TGTGCCAGCAGGGAGAACACCGGGGAGCTGTTTTTT,CASRENTGELFF
TRBV5-1,-,-,TRBJ2-4,TGCGCCAGCAGCTTGGACCCGGGAAACATTCAGTACTTC,CASSLDPGNIQYF
TRBV5-4,TRBD2,once,TRBJ2-3,TGTGCCAGCAGCTTGGGCTTAGGGCTAGCGGTGGGGACAGATACGCAGTATTTT,CASSLGLGLAVGTDTQYF
TRBV5-1,-,-,TRBJ2-2,TGCGCCAGCAGCTTAGTCTATGCGAACACCGGGGAGCTGTTTTTT,CASSLVYANTGELFF
TRBV2,TRBD1,-,TRBJ2-3,TGTGCCAGCAGGGGGGACAGCCGCACAGATACGCAGTATTTT,CASRGDSRTDTQYF
TRBV30,-,-,TRBJ2-1,TGTGCCTGGAGTGTGGTTGGCGGGGACAATGAGCAGTTCTTC,CAWSVVGGDNEQFF
TRBV10-2,TRBD1,-,TRBJ1-2,TGCGCCAGCACGACAGGGGGCAATGGCTACACCTTC,CASTTGGNGYTF
TRBV3-1/TRBV3-2,TRBD1,-,TRBJ1-5,TGTGCCAGCAGCACTACAGGGGATCAGCCCCAGCATTTT,CASSTTGDQPQHF
TRBV15,-,-,TRBJ1-5,TGTGCCACCAGCCCAACTCGACAACGCAATCAGCCCCAGCATTTT,CATSPTRQRNQPQHF
TRBV4-1,-,-,TRBJ1-6,TGCGCCAGCAGCCAAGAGTGGATTAGGGCGAACAATTCACCCCTCCACTTT,CASSQEWIRANNSPLHF
TRBV11-2,-,-,TRBJ2-7,TGTGCCAGCAGCGTATCCTACGAGCAGTACTTC,CASSVSYEQYF